These 9 T cell receptor beta chains were sequenced from one sample in a study of blood T cell repertoires in COVID-19. Assay: immunoSEQ multiplex PCR; the TCRdb copy retains only in-frame clones and omits some. This sample has over 70,000 clones, with 75% to 90% found just once. Sequencing was done on a sample of peripheral blood. Receptor source: a human donor in a cohort sampled during active COVID-19.

The V call is TRBV6-5, the J call TRBJ1-5; D is ambiguous. Trimming pared 2 bases from V and 3 bases from J, leaving 8 bases between. CDR1 is MNHEY, CDR2 SVGAGI, per germline. The CDR3 runs to 14 residues. CDR3 amino acids: CASSYGRNNQPQHF. As DNA, the CDR3 is TGTGCCAGCAGTTACGGGCGAAACAATCAGCCCCAGCATTTT.

This clone was observed a single time. The chain recombines TRBV5-1 with TRBJ2-2; possible D gene TRBD1, 5 bases. This CDR3 is 16 amino acids long. Germline CDR1 SGHRS, CDR2 YFSETQ. V was clipped by 3 bases and J by 1 base, with 13 bases between them. For the CDR3, the DNA is TGCGCCAGCAGCTCGAACAGGCTGATGAACACCGGGGAGCTGTTTTTT. This encodes CASSSNRLMNTGELFF.

Only one count was recorded for this clone. The chain joins TRBV29-1 to TRBJ2-1, with a tentative D call TRBD1 (5 bases). The length of the CDR3 is 16 residues. V shed 2 bases and J shed 4 bases, with 18 bases lying between them. Germline V lookup: CDR1 SQVTM, CDR2 ANQGSEA. This chain's CDR3 is CSVELLDTRSYNEQFF. Here the CDR3 DNA reads TGCAGCGTTGAATTGCTGGACACGCGCTCTTACAATGAGCAGTTCTTC.

The CDR3 nucleotides are TGTGCCTGGAGTAGCGGGATCGTCTACGAGCAGTACTTC. As protein: CAWSSGIVYEQYF. The chain couples TRBV30 to TRBJ2-7; 7 bases match TRBD2. The ends lost 2 bases at V and 3 bases at J; junction bases unmatched: 4. Germline loops: CDR1 GTSNPN, CDR2 SVGIG (reference sequence). The CDR3 totals 13 residues.

The CDR3 is CAWSLTGKGSPLHF. As DNA, the CDR3 is TGTGCCTGGAGCCTGACAGGGAAGGGTTCACCCCTCCACTTT. The chain links TRBV30 to TRBJ1-6; TRBD1 matches 7 bases. The CDR3 length is 14 residues. V was clipped by 3 bases and J by 9 bases; unmatched bases: 8. Germline lookup yields CDR1 GTSNPN and CDR2 SVGIG (reference sequence).

For the CDR3, the DNA is TGTGCCAGCAGCCCCCGGGCAGGGAGGGTAGAGACCCAGTACTTC. Translated, it gives CASSPRAGRVETQYF. The chain combines TRBV9 with TRBJ2-5, with TRBD2 matching over 7 bases. The CDR3 has 15 residues. Unmatched junction bases numbered 10, after V lost 4 bases and J lost 4 bases. CDR1 is SGDLS and CDR2 is YYNGEE in the germline V gene.

This chain joins TRBV7-2 and TRBJ2-3, with a possible D match to TRBD1 (5 bases). The V and J ends lost 8 bases and 10 bases respectively, with 13 bases between them. CDR1 and CDR2 (germline): SGHTA, FQGNSA. The CDR3 runs 11 residues. In DNA form, the CDR3 reads TGTGCCAGCGGCCAGGGATTTGCGCAGTATTTT. This encodes CASGQGFAQYF.

V gene TRBV6-5 combines with J gene TRBJ2-1; 9 bases match TRBD2. This CDR3 spans 15 amino acids. V was clipped by 5 bases and J by 2 bases; unmatched bases: 4. From germline, CDR1 is MNHEY and CDR2 SVGAGI. In DNA, the CDR3 is TGTGCCAGCAGTCTTAGCGGGGGACCCTACAATGAGCAGTTCTTC. It translates to CASSLSGGPYNEQFF.

The gene calls are TRBV7-3 and TRBJ2-1; TRBD2 matches 11 bases. V dropped 5 bases and J dropped 0; count of bases not matched to a gene: 9. Per germline, CDR1 SGHTA and CDR2 FQGTGA. The length of the CDR3 is 18 residues. The CDR3 coding sequence is TGTGCCAGCAGCCGACTAGCGGGGCCCCCGAGCTCCTACAATGAGCAGTTCTTC. Translated: CASSRLAGPPSSYNEQFF.